Listed here are 25 T cell receptor beta chains from one sample, sequenced in a study of blood T cell dynamics during melanoma immunotherapy. Regarding time point: pre-treatment baseline. Produced via immunoSEQ multiplex PCR; TCRdb's table is partial and in-frame only. The data contain some 13,000 clones, roughly nine tenths of them singletons. The sequences come from effector memory CD8+ T cells from blood, collected from a patient treated with checkpoint blockade. The receptor source for this set is a human donor with melanoma.

This chain uses TRBV19 with TRBJ2-1; possibly TRBD2 for D (6 bases). Germline CDR1 reads LNHDA; CDR2 reads SQIVND (reference sequence). Between the trimmed V and J ends, which lost 3 bases and 3 bases, there was a span of 15 bases. The CDR3 covers 16 residues. This CDR3 reads CASSILGSSVYNEQFF. In DNA, the CDR3 is TGTGCCAGTAGTATTCTTGGGTCTAGCGTCTACAATGAGCAGTTCTTC.

The V call is TRBV19, the J call TRBJ1-5; D is possibly TRBD1 (5 bases). CDR3 length: 15 amino acids. Trimming shortened V by 7 bases and J by 0 bases, and 13 bases separated the two germline ends. Germline V gives CDR1 LNHDA, CDR2 SQIVND (reference sequence). As DNA, the CDR3 is TGTGCCAGTACCAATCAGGGATATAGCAATCAGCCCCAGCATTTT. Translation gives CASTNQGYSNQPQHF.

The chain carries TRBV5-4 and TRBJ2-1; 8 bases align to TRBD2. The germline CDR1 and CDR2 sequences are SGHNT and YYREEE (reference sequence). V lost 4 bases to trimming and J lost 12 bases; unmatched junction nucleotides: 9. CDR3 size: 13 residues. The CDR3: CASSPLTSVPQFF. The CDR3 DNA follows: TGTGCCAGCAGCCCCTTGACTAGCGTCCCGCAGTTCTTC.

The chain is built from TRBV29-1 and TRBJ2-3; 13 bases fit TRBD2. With 3 bases clipped from V and 4 bases from J, the junction kept 4 bases outside the gene matches. Looked up from germline, CDR1 is SQVTM and CDR2 is ANQGSEA. The CDR3 consists of 15 residues. The CDR3 region is CSVDGLAGDPDTQYF. For the CDR3, the DNA is TGCAGCGTTGACGGACTAGCGGGAGACCCAGATACGCAGTATTTT.

This sequence joins TRBV27 and TRBJ2-7, with TRBD2 identical over 7 bases. V shed 6 bases and J 3 bases; nucleotides not matched to a gene: 5. The CDR3 totals 13 residues. Looked up from germline, CDR1 is MNHEY and CDR2 is SMNVEV (reference sequence). Here the CDR3 DNA reads TGTGCCAGCAGGGTCGGGACTAACTACGAGCAGTACTTC. Residues: CASRVGTNYEQYF.

The V and J genes are TRBV12-5 and TRBJ2-7, with D perhaps TRBD2 (7 bases). The CDR3 sequence is 14 residues long. CDR1 is LGHNT and CDR2 is FRNRAP in the germline V gene. V dropped 5 bases and J dropped 6 bases, with 17 bases sitting between them. Here the CDR3 DNA reads TGTGCTAGTGGTCCCACGGAAGGGGGGGGCGAGCAGTACTTC. This sequence encodes CASGPTEGGGEQYF. Based on the CDR3 plus reference TRBV12-5 and TRBJ2-7, the full variable domain is DARVTQTPRHKVTEMGQEVTMRCQPILGHNTVFWYRQTMMQGLELLAYFRNRAPLDDSGMPKDRFSAEMPDATLATLKIQPSEPRDSAVYFCASGPTEGGGEQYFGPGTRLTVT.

The J gene is TRBJ2-6, the V gene TRBV27; a weak D match, TRBD1 (6 bases). V lost 8 bases and J lost 4, with 18 bases in between. This CDR3 is 16 amino acids long. Germline V gives CDR1 MNHEY, CDR2 SMNVEV (reference sequence). CDR3 nucleotide sequence: TGTGCCAGCCTCAGATCAGGGGCCCCCGGGGCCAACGTCCTGACTTTC. Translating it yields CASLRSGAPGANVLTF.

The chain joins TRBV27 to TRBJ2-7; D might be TRBD1 (6 bases). Trimming stripped 5 bases from V and 0 bases from J, with 11 bases between. This CDR3 region has 14 residues. CDR1 is MNHEY, CDR2 SMNVEV, per germline (reference sequence). CDR3 bases: TGTGCCAGCAGTCCCCAGGGGTCCTCCTACGAGCAGTACTTC. It yields the protein CASSPQGSSYEQYF.

This chain joins TRBV4-1 and TRBJ2-7, with unresolved D. Germline CDR1 and CDR2: MGHRA and YSYEKL. Trimming removed 1 base at V and 1 base at J, with 11 bases between. The CDR3 sequence is 15 residues long. CDR3 in amino acids: CASSQGPRGSYEQYF. CDR3 nucleotide sequence: TGCGCCAGCAGCCAAGGGCCCCGAGGATCCTACGAGCAGTACTTC.

The chain combines TRBV6-5 with TRBJ2-7, with 8 nucleotides matching TRBD1. The CDR3 extends over 14 amino acids. Losses at the gene ends were 6 bases for V and 3 bases for J; bases not matched to a gene: 7. Germline V lookup: CDR1 MNHEY, CDR2 SVGAGI. The CDR3: CASSRDRTHYEQYF. The DNA for the CDR3 is TGTGCCAGCAGCCGGGACAGGACCCACTACGAGCAGTACTTC.

The rearrangement uses TRBV11-2 and TRBJ2-1, with 9 positions matching TRBD1. Germline V gene sequence: CDR1 SGHAT, CDR2 FQNNGV. CDR3 length equals 14 residues. V shed 5 bases and J 10 bases; nucleotides not matched to a gene: 9. The CDR3 coding sequence is TGTGCCAGCAGCCCAAGGGGACAGGGACCAGAGCAGTTCTTC. Encoded protein: CASSPRGQGPEQFF. The entire variable domain, with the rest obtained from reference TRBV11-2 and TRBJ2-1, is as follows: EAGVAQSPRYKIIEKRQSVAFWCNPISGHATLYWYQQILGQGPKLLIQFQNNGVVDDSQLPKDRFSAERLKGVDSTLKIQPAKLEDSAVYLCASSPRGQGPEQFFGPGTRLTVL.

This clone turned up a few times. The V gene is TRBV28, the J gene TRBJ1-2, with D tentatively TRBD1 (6 bases). This CDR3 has 11 residues. V gave up 8 bases and J gave up 4 bases, with 8 bases separating them. Per the germline V gene, CDR1 is MDHEN and CDR2 is SYDVKM. CDR3 region: CASLQGYGYTF. CDR3 nucleotide sequence: TGTGCCAGCTTACAGGGCTATGGCTACACCTTC.

J is TRBJ1-5 and V is TRBV11-2; D unresolved. CDR3 length: 15 residues. V lost 1 base, J lost 5 bases, and 12 bases lay in between. Per germline, CDR1 SGHAT and CDR2 FQNNGV. CDR3 sequence reads: CASSLGQLGDQPQHF. CDR3 coding DNA: TGTGCCAGCAGCTTAGGGCAGTTGGGAGATCAGCCCCAGCATTTT.

Concerning this clone: The junction departs from germline at one end; a sequencing error may be responsible. The rearrangement joins TRBV6-1 to TRBJ2-7; D ambiguous. The length of the CDR3 is 16 residues. Germline V gene sequence: CDR1 MNHNS, CDR2 SASEGT. CDR3 coding DNA: TGTGCCAGCAGTGAAGCTCAGGAGTACGAACTCTACGGGCAGTACTTC. It codes for CASSEAQEYELYGQYF.

V usage is TRBV7-2 and J usage is TRBJ2-2, with D perhaps being TRBD1 or TRBD2 (5 bases each). Trimming removed 1 base from V and 3 bases from J, with 21 bases in between. CDR3 length: 19 residues. The germline V gene has CDR1 SGHTA and CDR2 FQGNSA. CDR3 coding DNA: TGTGCCAGCAGCTTAGGGTGGGCAGGGACGCTCGGGGACACCGGGGAGCTGTTTTTT. The encoded protein is CASSLGWAGTLGDTGELFF.

This clone was detected only a few times. The J gene is TRBJ2-7, the V gene TRBV4-3, with 9 bases identical to TRBD1. The V and J ends lost 0 bases and 3 bases, in that order; junction bases with no gene match: 6. Germline V CDR1 and CDR2: LGHNA, YSLEER. The CDR3 extends over 16 amino acids. Here the CDR3 DNA reads TGCGCCAGCAGCCAAGAGGCGGGACAGGGATTCTACGAGCAGTACTTC. This gives the protein CASSQEAGQGFYEQYF.

The chain carries TRBV23-1 and TRBJ2-6, with TRBD2 matching over 9 bases. Being an ORF, TRBV23-1 has a function that is uncertain. J lost 1 base, V lost 3 bases, and 7 bases had no gene match. This CDR3 is 18 amino acids long. CDR3 region: CASSHGGAGGSGANVLTF. CDR3 nucleotides: TGCGCCAGCAGTCACGGGGGCGCGGGAGGGTCTGGGGCCAACGTCCTGACTTTC.

The chain couples TRBV28 to TRBJ2-7; no definite D call. The V gene lost 4 bases and the J gene lost 5 bases, with 12 bases spanning the gap. The CDR3 extends over 13 amino acids. Germline-derived CDR1 and CDR2 are MDHEN and SYDVKM. The CDR3 coding sequence is TGTGCCAGCAGTTCGACTGTTCGCGACGAGCAGTACTTC. As protein: CASSSTVRDEQYF.

CDR3 DNA sequence: TGTGCCAGCAGGGCTGACACCGGGGAGCTGTTTTTT. This sequence encodes CASRADTGELFF. This chain links TRBV13 with TRBJ2-2; D is ambiguous. Germline V gene data show CDR1 as PRHDT and CDR2 as FYEKMQ (reference sequence). With 6 bases removed from V and 3 bases from J, the gap between germline ends came to 5 bases. This CDR3 has 12 residues. The whole variable domain, remainder taken from reference TRBV13 and TRBJ2-2, is AAGVIQSPRHLIKEKRETATLKCYPIPRHDTVYWYQQGPGQDPQFLISFYEKMQSDKGSIPDRFSAQQFSDYHSELNMSSLELGDSALYFCASRADTGELFFGEGSRLTVL.

The chain carries TRBV19 and TRBJ2-3; maybe TRBD1 (5 bases). The CDR3 totals 19 residues. V lost 2 bases, J lost 2 bases, and 23 bases lay in between. CDR1 LNHDA and CDR2 SQIVND come from the germline V gene (reference sequence). Here the CDR3 reads CASSINYWVDSKVTDTQYF. The CDR3 DNA sequence: TGTGCCAGTAGTATAAATTATTGGGTTGACAGTAAAGTCACAGATACGCAGTATTTT.

The chain carries TRBV9 and TRBJ1-2, with D perhaps TRBD1 (6 bases). CDR1 is SGDLS, CDR2 YYNGEE, per germline. This CDR3 comprises 14 residues. The V end was cut by 3 bases, the J end by 4 bases, with 13 bases between. Here the CDR3 reads CASSAMGAGYGYTF. The CDR3 DNA follows: TGTGCCAGCAGCGCGATGGGGGCGGGCTATGGCTACACCTTC.

The chain recombines TRBV11-2 with TRBJ2-3, with 7 bases matching TRBD1. Germline CDR1 is SGHAT and CDR2 is FQNNGV. Trimming at V came to 6 bases and at J to 6 bases, leaving 6 bases not matched to a gene. The CDR3 totals 13 residues. CDR3 loop: CASRPDRVDTQYF. DNA of the CDR3: TGTGCCAGCAGACCCGACAGGGTGGATACGCAGTATTTT.

This chain uses TRBV10-3 with TRBJ2-7; 8 positions match TRBD2. Per the germline V gene, CDR1 is ENHRY and CDR2 is SYGVKD. The CDR3 runs to 16 residues. With V trimmed by 2 bases and J by 0 bases, 6 bases remained unmatched. The DNA for the CDR3 is TGTGCCATCAGTGAGCCGACTAGCGCGTTCTCCTACGAGCAGTACTTC. It is translated as CAISEPTSAFSYEQYF.

The chain is built from TRBV10-1 and TRBJ2-2, with 7 bases fitting TRBD1. In germline, CDR1 is WNHNN, CDR2 SYGVQD (reference sequence). The length of the CDR3 is 14 residues. V was clipped by 6 bases and J by 4 bases; unmatched bases: 5. CDR3 region: CASSDTGATGELFF. DNA for the CDR3: TGCGCCAGCAGCGATACAGGGGCCACCGGGGAGCTGTTTTTT.

This rearrangement joins TRBV27 to TRBJ2-1; 8 bases align to TRBD1. This CDR3 has 14 residues. CDR1 is MNHEY, CDR2 SMNVEV, per germline (reference sequence). The ends lost 0 bases at V and 6 bases at J; junction bases unmatched: 1. The CDR3 loop is CASSLSQGANEQFF. CDR3 in DNA: TGTGCCAGCAGTTTATCCCAGGGGGCCAATGAGCAGTTCTTC.